This T cell receptor (beta chain) was sequenced in a study of blood T cell repertoires in COVID-19. The CDR3 covers 16 residues. V was pared by 0 bases and J by 9 bases, with 20 bases between. The germline CDR1 and CDR2 sequences are LGHNA and YSLEER. The repertoire was sequenced with immunoSEQ multiplex PCR; TCRdb's copy has only in-frame clones and lacks some. The profile shows more than 250,000 clones, 87% of them singletons. The source is a woman aged 35 to 49 who had recovered from COVID-19. The sample taken for sequencing was PBMCs or T cells enriched from blood (not recorded which). The chain joins TRBV4-3 to TRBJ2-5, with D possibly being TRBD2 (7 bases). The CDR3 sequence is CASSQDPEGGLGPQYF. The CDR3 DNA is TGCGCCAGCAGCCAAGATCCAGAGGGGGGGTTAGGGCCCCAGTACTTC.